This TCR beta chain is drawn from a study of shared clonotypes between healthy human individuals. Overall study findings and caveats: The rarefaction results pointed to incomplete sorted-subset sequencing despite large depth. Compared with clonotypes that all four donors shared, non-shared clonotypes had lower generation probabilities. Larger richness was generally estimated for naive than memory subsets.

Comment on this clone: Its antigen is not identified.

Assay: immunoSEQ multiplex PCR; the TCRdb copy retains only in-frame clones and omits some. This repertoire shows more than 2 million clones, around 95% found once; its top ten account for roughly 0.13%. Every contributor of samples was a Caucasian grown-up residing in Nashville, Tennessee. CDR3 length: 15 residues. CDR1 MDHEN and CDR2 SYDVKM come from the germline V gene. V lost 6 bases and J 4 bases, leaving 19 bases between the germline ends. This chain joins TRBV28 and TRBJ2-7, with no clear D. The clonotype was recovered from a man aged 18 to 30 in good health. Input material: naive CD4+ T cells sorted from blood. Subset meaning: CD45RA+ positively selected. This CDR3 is CASSPAKGTFYEQYF. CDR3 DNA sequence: TGTGCCAGCAGCCCTGCGAAAGGAACATTTTACGAGCAGTACTTC.